This entry is about one T cell receptor beta chain. Its antigen is still unknown. No clone much larger than this one lies a single base away; base qualities are absent. The germline V gene specifies MDHEN as CDR1 and SYDVKM as CDR2. Measured from the cysteine to the phenylalanine, the CDR3 is 14 residues long. CDR3 DNA is the only sequence kept; it has 42 bases, read in frame from the first base. V was cut back by 8 bases and J by 4 bases, leaving a gap of 17 bases between them. This record comes from a study of blood T cell repertoires in COVID-19 (dated by TCRdb to the early 2020s). Context from the whole study: The collaborator samples originated in the United States, Italy and Spain and spanned the acute and convalescent phases of COVID-19. The material from the prospective study consisted of cDNA or gDNA derived from T cells, B-cell-depleted T cells, or PBMCs. Deeply sampled blood TCRbeta repertoires from subjects exposed to, actively infected with, or recovered from COVID-19 were included in the dataset. A freely available public database, intended as a resource for researchers studying the immune response to SARS-CoV-2, is where the repertoires were released. The samples were drawn from two sources: the first 160 participants of the ongoing ImmuneRACE study, and 1,200 or so subjects contributed by 6 global collaborators. The sample metadata nearly always contained a de-identified subject ID, COVID-19 status, age in years and sex. Where HLA class I and class II types were available, the types were taken from metadata supplied by the sample provider, not from assay-based typing.

In the prospective study, participants were roughly 18 to 100 years old, resided in approximately 22 geographic areas of the United States, and were enrolled through a virtual design. To assign participants to cohorts, the prospective study relied on clinical history that participants themselves reported in a screening survey and a study questionnaire. Recovered participants in ImmuneRACE Cohort 3 were defined by two consecutive negative NP/OP PCR tests, clearance by a healthcare professional, or resolution of symptoms. In the prospective study, mobile phlebotomists collected whole blood, serum and a nasopharyngeal or oropharyngeal swab from each participant. Over an approximately 2-month period, participants in the prospective study had the option of providing additional blood draws and questionnaires. Prospective study blood samples were shipped either frozen or at room temperature before DNA extraction.

What the research found in general, with its limitations: Clinical and demographic metadata were provided uncurated, with the amount varying by source and participant.

TCRbeta CDR3 regions were amplified from genomic DNA by means of the immunoSEQ Assay, a bias-controlled multiplex PCR. The authors' analysis ran thus. Nucleated cell counts per sample were estimated from amplification of reference gene primers within the assay. Sequence reads were collapsed and filtered to measure the absolute abundance of every unique TCRbeta CDR3 rearrangement. For each sample, productive Simpson clonality was calculated by taking the square root of Simpson's diversity index across productive rearrangements. Here the immuneACCESS table is served through TCRdb, limited to in-frame sequences with V and J called. Missing clones are a known gap in these copies; in checked studies unresolved V genes cover under half, and the rest lacks a known reason. Clone size and the V and J calls come from that table; the DNA yielded D and trimming. For this sample there are around 450,000 clones; 90% appear just once. The ten largest make up less than 0.75% of the sample.

This TCR was sampled from a man in his late teens or twenties who had recovered from COVID-19. Sequences were obtained from PBMCs or T cells enriched from blood (not recorded which). The chain links TRBV28 with TRBJ1-1; the D gene is possibly TRBD1, with 5 bases matching. The nucleotide sequence reads as follows: TGTGCCAGCCTTGACTTATCAGGGTTCACTGAAGCTTTCTTT. Translation gives CASLDLSGFTEAFF.